This paragraph covers one TCR beta chain sequence. Its specificity is unknown. Repertoires were generated with immunoSEQ multiplex PCR, while TCRdb's copy carries only in-frame clones and drops some. The table includes under 250,000 clones, about 93% detected once. This CDR3 region has 12 residues. Germline CDR1 and CDR2: SEHNR and FQNEAQ (reference sequence). V was cut by 10 bases and J by 8 bases, with 14 bases left in between. The sample belongs to a study of T cell responses to AZD1222 COVID-19 vaccine. Whole-study findings and limits: Baseline seropositives among AZD1222 recipients totaled only 6 or 7.

The clonotype originates from an adult in good health. The chain joins TRBV7-9 to TRBJ1-4, with unresolved D. This specimen was peripheral blood, taken on day 0 of MenACWY control vaccination. The CDR3 DNA reads as TGTGCCACCGCCATAGGAGGGGAAAAACTGTTTTTT. Its translation is CATAIGGEKLFF.